Listed below are T cell receptor beta chains from one sample, sequenced in a study of Ad26.COV2.S vaccination and SARS-CoV-2 variants. TCRdb's table, derived via immunoSEQ multiplex PCR, lists solely in-frame clones and lacks some. The repertoire holds more than 120,000 clones, roughly 85% seen once, with 5% in the top ten. The starting material was peripheral blood, obtained after recovery from COVID-19. The receptor set was obtained from a human donor who had recovered from COVID-19. Each CDR3 is given with its conserved first and last residue. A D gene is named only where the DNA matches it firmly. Clone size is not always given. Where it is, it says once, few, many or a class for expanded clones.

D	size	V	J	CDR3	DNA
NA	NA	TRBV28	TRBJ2-7	CASRGPGSLYEQYF	TGTGCCAGCAGGGGACCAGGGTCCCTCTACGAGCAGTACTTC
NA	NA	TRBV19	TRBJ1-2	CASSGPLTGYGYTF	TGTGCCAGTAGTGGCCCGTTGACGGGCTATGGCTACACCTTC
NA	NA	TRBV7-2	TRBJ2-3	CASSQGPDTQYF	TGTGCCAGCAGTCAGGGGCCAGATACGCAGTATTTT
TRBD2	once	TRBV7-2	TRBJ2-2	CASSRSAGVNTGELFF	TGTGCCAGCAGCCGTTCAGCGGGGGTGAACACCGGGGAGCTGTTTTTT
NA	NA	TRBV19	TRBJ2-6	CASSDQGTLGANVLTF	TGTGCCAGTAGTGACCAGGGTACCCTTGGGGCCAACGTCCTGACTTTC
NA	NA	TRBV27	TRBJ1-1	CASSLQEGSEAFF	TGTGCCAGCAGTTTACAGGAGGGTTCTGAAGCTTTCTTT
TRBD1	NA	TRBV9	TRBJ2-3	CASSFGQVEADTQYF	TGTGCCAGCAGCTTTGGACAGGTAGAAGCAGATACGCAGTATTTT
NA	NA	TRBV7-9	TRBJ1-1	CASSLGGQTNLNTEAFF	TGTGCCAGCAGCTTAGGGGGCCAGACAAACCTGAACACTGAAGCTTTCTTT
TRBD1	NA	TRBV9	TRBJ1-4	CASSVTGGATNEKLFF	TGTGCCAGCAGCGTTACAGGGGGCGCAACTAATGAAAAACTGTTTTTT
TRBD2	NA	TRBV4-3	TRBJ2-2	CASSPIARGGLTGELFF	TGCGCCAGCAGCCCAATCGCCCGGGGGGGCCTTACCGGGGAGCTGTTTTTT
NA	NA	TRBV6-5	TRBJ1-2	CASSYKRGDYGYTF	TGTGCCAGCAGTTACAAGAGGGGAGACTATGGCTACACCTTC
NA	NA	TRBV19	TRBJ2-5	CASSSWGEETQYF	TGTGCCAGTAGTTCTTGGGGCGAGGAGACCCAGTACTTC
TRBD1	NA	TRBV6-2/TRBV6-3	TRBJ2-7	CASSYATGDHEQYF	TGTGCCAGCAGTTATGCGACAGGGGATCACGAGCAGTACTTC
TRBD1	NA	TRBV5-1	TRBJ1-1	CASSHGVDREHTEAFF	TGCGCCAGCAGTCATGGGGTTGACAGGGAGCACACTGAAGCTTTCTTT
TRBD1	NA	TRBV27	TRBJ1-2	CASPTGDYGYTF	TGTGCCAGCCCTACAGGGGACTATGGCTACACCTTC
TRBD1	NA	TRBV7-7	TRBJ2-2	CASSLQGNTNTGELFF	TGTGCTAGCAGCTTACAGGGGAACACGAACACCGGGGAGCTGTTTTTT
NA	NA	TRBV10-2	TRBJ1-1	CASRDAQNTEAFF	TGCGCCAGCAGGGACGCCCAGAACACTGAAGCTTTCTTT
TRBD1	NA	TRBV2	TRBJ1-3	CASSETGGGRNTIYF	TGTGCCAGCAGTGAGACAGGGGGCGGCCGAAACACCATATATTTT
NA	NA	TRBV11-2	TRBJ1-1	CASSLSGGNTEAFF	TGTGCCAGCAGCTTATCGGGGGGTAACACTGAAGCTTTCTTT
NA	NA	TRBV7-2	TRBJ2-5	CASRTDSLQETQYF	TGTGCCAGCAGGACAGACAGCCTCCAAGAGACCCAGTACTTC
TRBD2	NA	TRBV2	TRBJ2-1	CASSVSGGAFGEQFF	TGTGCCAGCAGTGTTAGCGGGGGGGCCTTCGGTGAGCAGTTCTTC
NA	NA	TRBV19	TRBJ2-3	CASSQGLGDTQYF	TGTGCCAGTAGCCAGGGATTGGGCGATACGCAGTATTTT
NA	NA	TRBV3-1/TRBV3-2	TRBJ1-2	CASSQPDSRNYGYTF	TGTGCCAGCAGCCAACCGGACAGCCGAAACTATGGCTACACCTTC
TRBD1	NA	TRBV2	TRBJ1-2	CASTITGAYGYTF	TGTGCCAGCACCATAACAGGGGCCTATGGCTACACCTTC
NA	NA	TRBV6-6	TRBJ1-1	CASSYSPWEGGTEAFF	TGTGCCAGCAGTTACTCACCCTGGGAGGGCGGCACTGAAGCTTTCTTT
NA	NA	TRBV10-2	TRBJ2-7	CASSDFYEQYF	TGCGCCAGCAGTGATTTCTACGAGCAGTACTTC
TRBD2	NA	TRBV19	TRBJ2-1	CASTWTSGGLNEQFF	TGTGCCAGTACCTGGACTAGCGGGGGTTTAAATGAGCAGTTCTTC
NA	NA	TRBV20-1	TRBJ2-3	CSADLTDTQYF	TGCAGTGCTGACCTCACAGATACGCAGTATTTT
NA	NA	TRBV30	TRBJ1-3	CAWSEDSGNTIYF	TGTGCCTGGAGTGAAGACTCTGGAAACACCATATATTTT
NA	NA	TRBV3-1/TRBV3-2	TRBJ1-6	CASSQDLQGNSPLHF	TGTGCCAGCAGCCAAGACTTGCAGGGGAATTCACCCCTCCACTTT
NA	NA	TRBV11-2	TRBJ2-2	CASSLTGVTGELFF	TGTGCCAGCAGCTTGACCGGGGTCACCGGGGAGCTGTTTTTT
TRBD2	NA	TRBV9	TRBJ2-1	CASSAGDYLGYNEQFF	TGTGCCAGCAGCGCGGGGGACTATTTAGGTTACAATGAGCAGTTCTTC
NA	few	TRBV3-1/TRBV3-2	TRBJ1-5	CASSQESNQPQHF	TGTGCCAGCAGCCAAGAAAGCAATCAGCCCCAGCATTTT
NA	few	TRBV3-1/TRBV3-2	TRBJ2-7	CASSQVGGQDEQYF	TGTGCCAGCAGCCAAGTGGGAGGACAGGACGAGCAGTACTTC
TRBD2	NA	TRBV29-1	TRBJ2-4	CSVDTSGGPEAKNIQYF	TGCAGCGTTGATACTAGCGGGGGGCCGGAGGCCAAAAACATTCAGTACTTC
NA	medium-sized	TRBV27	TRBJ1-5	CASSNSRGKEIGNQPQHF	TGTGCCAGCAGCAATAGTAGGGGTAAAGAAATAGGCAATCAGCCCCAGCATTTT
TRBD1	many	TRBV4-3	TRBJ1-6	CASSPTGVGTNSPLHF	TGCGCCAGCAGCCCTACAGGGGTAGGCACTAATTCACCCCTCCACTTT
NA	NA	TRBV19	TRBJ2-7	CASKGLAMNEQYF	TGTGCCAGTAAGGGTCTAGCGATGAACGAGCAGTACTTC
NA	NA	TRBV6-1	TRBJ1-2	CASSDTYLGQNGYTF	TGTGCCAGCAGTGACACCTACCTTGGACAGAATGGCTACACCTTC
NA	few	TRBV7-2	TRBJ1-1	CASSLGVSTEAFF	TGTGCCAGCAGCTTAGGGGTGTCCACTGAAGCTTTCTTT
NA	NA	TRBV5-1	TRBJ2-3	CASSVRDSTDTQYF	TGCGCCAGCAGCGTCCGGGACAGCACAGATACGCAGTATTTT
NA	NA	TRBV7-8	TRBJ1-3	CASSSSPSGNTIYF	TGTGCCAGCAGCTCCTCTCCCTCTGGAAACACCATATATTTT
NA	NA	TRBV25-1	TRBJ2-1	CASSEDPGNEQFF	TGTGCCAGCAGTGAAGATCCGGGAAATGAGCAGTTCTTC
TRBD1	NA	TRBV7-2	TRBJ1-5	CASSRAGTGENQPQHF	TGTGCCAGCAGCCGCGCGGGGACAGGGGAGAATCAGCCCCAGCATTTT
TRBD1	NA	TRBV5-1	TRBJ1-1	CASSKDRAMNTEAFF	TGCGCCAGCAGCAAGGACAGGGCCATGAACACTGAAGCTTTCTTT
NA	NA	TRBV5-1	TRBJ2-1	CASSLGGENEQFF	TGCGCCAGCAGCTTGGGTGGAGAGAATGAGCAGTTCTTC
NA	NA	TRBV7-2	TRBJ2-7	CASSLGDRNEQYF	TGTGCCAGCAGCCTAGGAGACCGCAACGAGCAGTACTTC
NA	NA	TRBV19	TRBJ2-7	CASSPGGGYEQYF	TGTGCCAGTAGTCCGGGTGGGGGATACGAGCAGTACTTC
TRBD1	NA	TRBV28	TRBJ1-3	CATGTGLGNTIYF	TGTGCCACCGGGACAGGGCTTGGAAACACCATATATTTT
TRBD2	NA	TRBV5-5	TRBJ2-7	CASSLLAGSYEQYF	TGTGCCAGCAGCTTACTAGCGGGGTCTTACGAGCAGTACTTC
NA	NA	TRBV7-6	TRBJ1-5	CASSLAPPYSNQPQHF	TGTGCCAGCAGCTTAGCGCCTCCATATAGCAATCAGCCCCAGCATTTT
TRBD1	NA	TRBV18	TRBJ1-6	CASSRGQGGSPLHF	TGTGCCAGTAGTCGAGGACAGGGGGGTTCACCCCTCCACTTT
TRBD1	NA	TRBV2	TRBJ2-2	CASSVDRWTGELFF	TGTGCCAGCAGCGTGGACAGGTGGACCGGGGAGCTGTTTTTT